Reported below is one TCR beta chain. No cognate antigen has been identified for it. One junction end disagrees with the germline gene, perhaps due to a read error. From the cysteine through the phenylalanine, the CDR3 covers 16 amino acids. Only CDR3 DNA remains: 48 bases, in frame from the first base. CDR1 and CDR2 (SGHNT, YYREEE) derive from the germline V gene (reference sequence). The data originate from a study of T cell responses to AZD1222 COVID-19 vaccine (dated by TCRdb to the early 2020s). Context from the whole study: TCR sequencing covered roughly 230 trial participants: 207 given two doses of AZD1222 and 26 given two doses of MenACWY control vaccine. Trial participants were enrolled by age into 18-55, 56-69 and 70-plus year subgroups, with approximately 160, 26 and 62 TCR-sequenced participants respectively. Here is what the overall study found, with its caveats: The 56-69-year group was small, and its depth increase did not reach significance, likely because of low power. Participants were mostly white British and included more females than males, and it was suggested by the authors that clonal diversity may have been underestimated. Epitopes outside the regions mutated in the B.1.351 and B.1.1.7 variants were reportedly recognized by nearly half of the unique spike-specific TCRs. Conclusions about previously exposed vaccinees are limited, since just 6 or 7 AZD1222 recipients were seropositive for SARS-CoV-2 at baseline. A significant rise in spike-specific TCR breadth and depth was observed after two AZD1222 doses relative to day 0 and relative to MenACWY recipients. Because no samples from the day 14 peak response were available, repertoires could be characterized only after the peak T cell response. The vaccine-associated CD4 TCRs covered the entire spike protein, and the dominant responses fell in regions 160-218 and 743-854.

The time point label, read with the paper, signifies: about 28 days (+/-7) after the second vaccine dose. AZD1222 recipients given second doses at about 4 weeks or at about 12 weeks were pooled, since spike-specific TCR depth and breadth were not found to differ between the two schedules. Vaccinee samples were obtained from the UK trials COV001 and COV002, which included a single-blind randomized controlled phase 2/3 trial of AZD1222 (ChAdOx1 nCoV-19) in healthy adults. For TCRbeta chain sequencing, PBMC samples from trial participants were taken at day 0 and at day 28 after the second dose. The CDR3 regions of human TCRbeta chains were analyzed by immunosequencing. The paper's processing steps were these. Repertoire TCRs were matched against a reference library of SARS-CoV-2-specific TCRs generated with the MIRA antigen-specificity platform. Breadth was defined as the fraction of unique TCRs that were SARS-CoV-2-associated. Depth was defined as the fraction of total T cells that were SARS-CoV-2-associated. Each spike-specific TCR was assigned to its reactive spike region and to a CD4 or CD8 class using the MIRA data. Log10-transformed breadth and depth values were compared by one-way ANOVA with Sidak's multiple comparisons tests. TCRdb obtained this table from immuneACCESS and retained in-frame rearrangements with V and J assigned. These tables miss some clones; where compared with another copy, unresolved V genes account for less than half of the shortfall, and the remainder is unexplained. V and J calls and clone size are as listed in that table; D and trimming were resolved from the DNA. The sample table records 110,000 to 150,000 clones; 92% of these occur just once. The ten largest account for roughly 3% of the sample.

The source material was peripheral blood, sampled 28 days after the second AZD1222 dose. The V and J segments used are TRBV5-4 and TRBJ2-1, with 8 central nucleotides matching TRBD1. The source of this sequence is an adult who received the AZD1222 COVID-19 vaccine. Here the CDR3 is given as CASSRGQGNSNNEQFF. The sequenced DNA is TGTGCCAGCAGCCGCGGACAGGGCAACTCCAACAATGAGCAGTTCTTC.